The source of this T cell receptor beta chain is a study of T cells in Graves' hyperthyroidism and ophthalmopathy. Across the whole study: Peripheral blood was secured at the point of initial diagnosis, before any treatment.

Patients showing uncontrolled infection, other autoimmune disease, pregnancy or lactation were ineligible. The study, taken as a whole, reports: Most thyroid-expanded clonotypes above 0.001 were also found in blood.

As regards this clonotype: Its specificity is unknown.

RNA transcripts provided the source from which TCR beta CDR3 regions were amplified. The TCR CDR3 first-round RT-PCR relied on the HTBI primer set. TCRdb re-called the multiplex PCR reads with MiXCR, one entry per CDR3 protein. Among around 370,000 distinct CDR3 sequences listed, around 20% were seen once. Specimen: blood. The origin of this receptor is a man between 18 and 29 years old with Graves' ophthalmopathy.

The CDR3 reads CASSLVRTEAFF. CDR3 bases: TGTGCCAGCAGCTTAGTCCGGACTGAAGCTTTCTTT. The chain couples TRBV7-9 to TRBJ1-1, with D uncertain. Germline lookup yields CDR1 SEHNR and CDR2 FQNEAQ (reference sequence). The CDR3 has 12 amino acids. Trimming took off 1 base at V and 5 bases at J, with 5 bases between the two ends.